The T cell receptor (beta chain) under discussion was sequenced for a study of blood T cell repertoires in COVID-19. As originally analysed: Nucleated cell counts were estimated from reference gene primer amplification. Sequencing used immunoSEQ multiplex PCR; TCRdb keeps in-frame clones, though not all of them. The D gene and trimming were derived from the DNA, and the V and J assignments and clone size from that table. The repertoire consists of around 150,000 clones, with 80% occurring once and the leading ten covering about 3.4%. Everyone who took part was roughly 18 to 95 years old, and they came from about two dozen US areas. This CDR3 contains 16 residues. The germline CDR1 and CDR2 sequences are DFQATT and SNEGSKA (reference sequence). V was cut by 3 bases and J by 0 bases, with 15 bases left in between.

The sequencing sample was made of PBMCs or T cells enriched from blood (not recorded which). This receptor was obtained from a woman aged 55-69 years who had recovered from COVID-19. J is TRBJ1-5 and V is TRBV20-1, with D perhaps matching TRBD1 (6 bases). The CDR3 sequence: CSASALDSYSNQPQHF. CDR3 in DNA: TGCAGTGCTAGTGCCTTGGACAGTTATAGCAATCAGCCCCAGCATTTT.